The T cell receptor (beta chain) described here comes from a study of OX40 agonist ivuxolimab in advanced cancers. The wider study: While on treatment, patients had intravenous ivuxolimab at 0.01 to 10 mg/kg every 2 weeks. Hepatocellular carcinoma, melanoma, renal cell or head and neck cancer affected the dose-escalation patients.

Per germline, CDR1 MNHEY and CDR2 SMNVEV (reference sequence). The CDR3 is made up of 13 amino acids. V lost 6 bases and J lost 1; bases outside the gene matches: 1. Assay used: immunoSEQ multiplex PCR; TCRdb lists only in-frame clones, some missing. The sample lists roughly 40,000 clones, about 90% occurring once. The V gene is TRBV27, the J gene TRBJ2-5, with 8 bases matching TRBD2. The source is an adult with an advanced solid tumor such as melanoma, head and neck, liver or kidney cancer. Sequences were derived from CD4+ or CD8+ T cells sorted from blood, sampled in a trial of the OX40 agonist ivuxolimab. CDR3 sequence reads: CASSAGGQETQYF. CDR3 nucleotides: TGTGCCAGCAGCGCGGGGGGCCAAGAGACCCAGTACTTC.